This entry features one T cell receptor beta chain sequence. The antigen remains unidentified. The data were obtained in a study of neoadjuvant anti-PD-1 for oral cavity cancer. General study points: Higher pretreatment Treg/Th17 ratios tracked higher pretreatment blood clonality.

PBMCs were not maintained or expanded in culture before analysis. Only in-frame clones appear in the TCRdb table, and some are missing; sequencing was by immunoSEQ multiplex PCR. This repertoire shows around 16,000 clones, 72% found once; its top ten account for around 2.5%. The CDR3 length is 14 residues. The J segment lost 2 bases and the V segment lost 5 bases, leaving 4 bases of the junction unmatched. Germline CDR1 MDHEN, CDR2 SYDVKM. This sample comprised PBMCs, obtained before nivolumab (anti-PD-1) treatment. V and J are TRBV28 and TRBJ2-3; TRBD1 agrees at 7 bases. This receptor was identified in a person between 40 and 85 years old with oral cavity squamous cell carcinoma. The CDR3 nucleotides are TGTGCCAGCAGTCTGGGACAGCTCACAGATACGCAGTATTTT. Residues: CASSLGQLTDTQYF.